This paragraph reports one T cell receptor (beta chain). The source of the sample is a study of CD8 T cells in Susac syndrome. This CDR3 comprises 15 residues. Trimming stripped 6 bases from V and 3 bases from J, with 20 bases between. In germline, CDR1 is DFQATT, CDR2 SNEGSKA (reference sequence). The patients who served as multiple sclerosis controls were treatment-naive and had stable or active relapsing-remitting disease that fulfilled the revised McDonald criteria. A quantity of about 0.5 to 1 ug RNA underwent reverse transcription using random hexamers. TCRdb re-analysed the immunoSEQ multiplex PCR reads in MiXCR, keeping a single row per CDR3 protein. In the table there are some 170,000 distinct CDR3 sequences, roughly 94% of which are singletons.

This rearrangement joins TRBV20-1 to TRBJ2-5; possibly TRBD1 or TRBD2 for D (5 bases each). Sequencing was performed on CD4+ T cells from PBMCs. The TCR originated in a human donor with multiple sclerosis. The DNA of the CDR3 is TGCAGTGCGCTCGGACCGGGACGGGGAAAAGAGACCCAGTACTTC. Its translation: CSALGPGRGKETQYF.